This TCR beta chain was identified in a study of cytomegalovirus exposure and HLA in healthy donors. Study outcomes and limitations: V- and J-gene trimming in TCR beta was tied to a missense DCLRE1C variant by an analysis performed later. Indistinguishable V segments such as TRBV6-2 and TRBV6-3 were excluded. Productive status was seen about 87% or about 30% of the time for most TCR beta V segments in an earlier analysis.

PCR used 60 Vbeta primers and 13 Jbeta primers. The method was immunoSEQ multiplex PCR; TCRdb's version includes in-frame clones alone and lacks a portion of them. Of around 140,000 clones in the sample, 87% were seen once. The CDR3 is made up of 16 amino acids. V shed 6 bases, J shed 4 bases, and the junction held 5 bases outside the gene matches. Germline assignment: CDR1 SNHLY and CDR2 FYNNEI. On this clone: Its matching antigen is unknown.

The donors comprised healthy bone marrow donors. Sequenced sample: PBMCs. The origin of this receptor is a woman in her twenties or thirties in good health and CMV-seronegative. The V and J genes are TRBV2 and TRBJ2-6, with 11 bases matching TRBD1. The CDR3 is CASRRTGGSGANVLTF. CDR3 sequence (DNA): TGTGCCAGCAGGAGGACAGGGGGCTCCGGGGCCAACGTCCTGACTTTC.